Below are 13 T cell receptor beta chains sequenced from a single sample in a study of T-cell reconstitution after alpha-beta-depleted transplantation in children (dated by TCRdb to about 2016). Library creation used PCR. Data came from an Illumina HiSeq 2500. To normalize quantification of the TCRbeta repertoire, the TCR libraries were built with molecular barcoding that relied on unique molecular identifiers. TCRdb cleaned the public reads at Q25 with fastp, built clones with MiXCR and kept in-frame beta chains. Every entry covers one CDR3 protein and lists the most common genes and DNA from its rows. The sample data list around 92,000 distinct CDR3 sequences, and 12% of these were observed just once. Clones ranked in the top ten supply over 11% of the sample. Specimen: PBMCs from the stem cell graft donor, collected from the stem cell graft. The source of these receptors is a human donor who donated a stem cell graft to a child with inherited bone marrow failure.

This clonotype was detected ten times or more. V gene TRBV5-8 combines with J gene TRBJ1-5; perhaps TRBD1 as D (5 bases). The germline V gene has CDR1 SGHTS and CDR2 YDEGEE. Trimming stripped 4 bases from V and 5 bases from J, with 10 bases between. The CDR3 covers 13 residues. As DNA, the CDR3 is TGTGCCAGCAGCCTGGACACCTATCAGCCCCAGCATTTT. It specifies CASSLDTYQPQHF.

This clonotype was detected only a few times. The chain combines TRBV6-2 or TRBV6-3 with TRBJ2-7; D not certain. This CDR3 has 14 amino acids. Germline lookup yields CDR1 MNHEY and CDR2 SVGEGT. Trimming cost V 7 bases and J 0 bases, with 13 bases left between them. The CDR3 here is CASTQRTGSYEQYF. CDR3 nucleotides: TGTGCCAGCACCCAACGGACCGGCTCCTACGAGCAGTACTTC.

This clonotype was detected ten times or more. The chain uses TRBV28 and TRBJ2-7; a possible D gene is TRBD2 (6 bases). Germline values: CDR1 MDHEN, CDR2 SYDVKM. Trimming cost V 3 bases and J 2 bases, with 17 bases left between them. The CDR3 sequence is 16 residues long. CDR3 bases: TGTGCCAGCAGTTTCCCCCCCCGGGACTCAACCTACGAGCAGTACTTC. It translates to CASSFPPRDSTYEQYF. The full variable domain, in which reference TRBV28 and TRBJ2-7 provide the parts outside the CDR3, is DVKVTQSSRYLVKRTGEKVFLECVQDMDHENMFWYRQDPGLGLRLIYFSYDVKMKEKGDIPEGYSVSREKKERFSLILESASTNQTSMYLCASSFPPRDSTYEQYFGPGTRLTVT.

This clonotype was observed a handful of times. The CDR3 nucleotides are TGTGCCAGCAGCCACGGGGGGCTCGGAAAACTGTTTTTT. This sequence encodes CASSHGGLGKLFF. The rearrangement joins TRBV7-9 to TRBJ1-4, with D possibly matching TRBD1 (6 bases). Trimming cost V 5 bases and J 10 bases, with 14 bases left between them. CDR3 size: 13 residues. Germline values: CDR1 SEHNR, CDR2 FQNEAQ (reference sequence).

This clonotype came up many times. The V gene is TRBV27, the J gene TRBJ1-6; possibly TRBD1 for D (5 bases). Trimming took 1 base from V and 6 from J, leaving 7 bases between them. Germline CDR1 and CDR2: MNHEY and SMNVEV (reference sequence). The CDR3 loop spans 14 amino acids. The CDR3 here is CASSLWGSNSPLHF. The CDR3 nucleotides read TGTGCCAGCAGTTTATGGGGCAGTAATTCACCCCTCCACTTT.

V gene TRBV6-2 or TRBV6-3 combines with J gene TRBJ1-1, with 7 bases fitting TRBD1. With 6 bases clipped from V and 8 bases from J, the junction kept 9 bases outside the gene matches. CDR3 length: 13 amino acids. Per the germline V gene, CDR1 is MNHEY and CDR2 is SVGEGT. CDR3 sequence (DNA): TGTGCCAGCAGGCTTACAGGGGCCGGGGAAGCTTTCTTT. Translation gives CASRLTGAGEAFF.

This clonotype was counted at least ten times. The chain joins TRBV21-1 to TRBJ2-7; the table gives TRBD2 as D, unverified against the DNA. TRBV21-1 is a pseudogene. The CDR3 spans 17 residues. CDR3 amino acids: CASSRERPGLAGVKQYF. The DNA for the CDR3 is TGTGCCAGCAGCAGAGAAAGACCGGGACTAGCGGGAGTCAAGCAGTACTTC.

This clonotype was counted ten times or more. The gene calls are TRBV15 and TRBJ2-3; no reliable D call. Germline V gene lookup returns CDR1 LNHNV and CDR2 YYDKDF (reference sequence). This CDR3 has 15 amino acids. V was shortened by 5 bases and J by 2 bases, with 14 bases between the two germline ends. For the CDR3, the DNA is TGTGCCACCAGCGGGCTTTTTAGGGACACAGATACGCAGTATTTT. Its protein product is CATSGLFRDTDTQYF.

This clonotype was counted at least ten times. The chain couples TRBV20-1 to TRBJ1-5; 7 nucleotides align to TRBD1. The V gene's germline CDR1 is DFQATT and CDR2 SNEGSKA (reference sequence). There are 18 residues in the CDR3. V was pared by 3 bases and J by 1 base, with 15 bases of the junction left unmatched. Here the CDR3 reads CSARLGQGVSRSNQPQHF. The CDR3 DNA reads TGCAGTGCTAGGCTCGGCCAGGGGGTGAGTCGGAGCAATCAGCCCCAGCATTTT.

This clonotype has at least ten counts. The CDR3: CSATDPTTAGDEQFF. The CDR3 DNA reads as TGCAGTGCTACCGACCCGACAACGGCAGGGGATGAGCAGTTCTTC. The chain couples TRBV20-1 to TRBJ2-1; TRBD1 might be the D (6 bases). The CDR3 has 15 residues. Trimming removed 4 bases from V and 8 bases from J, with 21 bases in between. Germline V gene lookup returns CDR1 DFQATT and CDR2 SNEGSKA (reference sequence).

This clonotype was picked up many times. This chain joins TRBV5-1 and TRBJ1-4, with D tentatively TRBD1 (5 bases). CDR1 SGHRS and CDR2 YFSETQ come from the germline V gene. CDR3 size: 13 residues. Trimming took 2 bases from V and 4 from J, leaving 6 bases between them. This CDR3 reads CASSFDSNEKLFF. In nucleotides, the CDR3 is TGCGCCAGCAGCTTTGACAGTAATGAAAAACTGTTTTTT.

Ten or more counts support this clonotype. The chain has TRBV7-2 and TRBJ2-2, with D possibly TRBD1 on 5 matching bases. This CDR3 region has 15 residues. The V and J ends lost 4 bases and 4 bases respectively, with 13 bases between them. Germline V gives CDR1 SGHTA, CDR2 FQGNSA. CDR3 in amino acids: CASSSQGASTGELFF. Written as DNA, the CDR3 is TGTGCCAGCAGCTCCCAGGGCGCCAGCACCGGGGAGCTGTTTTTT.

In its sample, this clonotype was seen many times. The chain employs TRBV18 and TRBJ1-3; D remains unclear. V gave up 4 bases and J gave up 1 base, with 8 bases separating them. The CDR3 is made up of 14 amino acids. Germline V gene data show CDR1 as KGHSH and CDR2 as LQKENI. CDR3 residues: CASSLSESGNTIYF. Written as DNA, the CDR3 is TGTGCCAGCTCACTTTCTGAATCTGGAAACACCATATATTTT.